The 30 T cell receptor beta chains given below trace back to one sample, sequenced in a study of response to subunit inactivated influenza vaccine. MiXCR was run by TCRdb on the RT-PCR reads, yielding one entry per CDR3 protein. The sample lists about 530,000 distinct CDR3 sequences, roughly 10% seen once, with about 9.4% in the top ten. This specimen was PBMCs from blood, taken on the day of vaccination. Source of these receptors: a man aged 50 to 60 who received an inactivated influenza vaccine.

This clonotype was recorded at least ten times. This rearrangement joins TRBV7-6 to TRBJ2-1; TRBD2 matches 7 bases. CDR1 is SGHVS, CDR2 FNYEAQ, per germline. This CDR3 spans 15 amino acids. V shed 6 bases, J shed 4 bases, and the junction held 9 bases outside the gene matches. CDR3 amino acids: CASRGGLEPYNEQFF. The CDR3 region has the DNA TGTGCCAGCAGGGGCGGACTAGAACCTTACAATGAGCAGTTCTTC.

This clonotype was counted ten times or more. This chain links TRBV12-3 or TRBV12-4 with TRBJ1-4; D remains ambiguous. This CDR3 contains 21 residues. Deletions cut 1 base from V and 5 bases from J, with 29 bases between. CDR3 nucleotide sequence: TGTGCCAGCAGTTTAGTCCTTCGGTATGGGAGAGACACGACTTTAAATGAAAAACTGTTTTTT. Translated: CASSLVLRYGRDTTLNEKLFF.

This sequence joins TRBV30 and TRBJ2-7; TRBD2 matches 12 bases. Per the germline V gene, CDR1 is GTSNPN and CDR2 is SVGIG (reference sequence). The CDR3 sequence is 14 residues long. CDR3 sequence (DNA): TGTGCTGCCGTCCTAGCGGGAGGGTCCTACGAGCAGTACTTC. This codes for CAAVLAGGSYEQYF.

The chain carries TRBV28 and TRBJ2-6, with 8 bases fitting TRBD1. Germline trimming cut 5 bases from V and 0 bases from J; bases unmatched to any gene: 0. CDR1 is MDHEN and CDR2 is SYDVKM in the germline V gene. This CDR3 comprises 15 residues. DNA of the CDR3: TGTGCCAGCAGTGGGACAGGCTCTGGGGCCAACGTCCTGACTTTC. Translated, it gives CASSGTGSGANVLTF.

This rearrangement joins TRBV5-1 to TRBJ2-5; the match to TRBD2 covers 9 bases. The CDR3 spans 13 residues. The germline gives CDR1 SGHRS, CDR2 YFSETQ. The trim removed 4 bases at V and 4 bases at J, leaving 2 bases unmatched. The CDR3 spells CASSPGLAETQYF. In DNA form, the CDR3 reads TGCGCCAGCAGCCCGGGACTAGCAGAGACCCAGTACTTC.

This chain uses TRBV13 with TRBJ2-1; D gene uncertain. V dropped 4 bases and J dropped 8 bases, with 9 bases sitting between them. The CDR3 runs to 12 residues. From germline, CDR1 is PRHDT and CDR2 FYEKMQ (reference sequence). CDR3: CASSWGSDEQFF. CDR3 sequence (DNA): TGTGCCAGCAGCTGGGGAAGCGATGAGCAGTTCTTC.

The chain has TRBV15 and TRBJ2-1; unclear D gene. Germline CDR1 LNHNV, CDR2 YYDKDF (reference sequence). There are 13 residues in the CDR3. The ends were cut back, 0 bases at V and 7 bases at J, with 7 bases in the middle. The CDR3 bases are TGTGCCACCAGCAGAGACTCCTCTAATGAGCAGTTCTTC. This translates into CATSRDSSNEQFF.

The CDR3 is CSVYTGNGYTF. CDR3 bases: TGCAGCGTTTACACAGGGAACGGCTACACCTTC. The chain uses TRBV29-1 and TRBJ1-2; perhaps TRBD1 as D (6 bases). The CDR3 runs to 11 residues. Germline-derived CDR1 and CDR2 are SQVTM and ANQGSEA. V was shortened by 5 bases and J by 8 bases, with 12 bases between the two germline ends.

The J gene is TRBJ1-1, the V gene TRBV12-3 or TRBV12-4; D is uncertain. CDR3 length: 13 residues. V shed 7 bases and J shed 3 bases, with 12 bases lying between them. CDR3 sequence (DNA): TGTGCCAGCACCCCTTACGGTTACACTGAAGCTTTCTTT. This translates into CASTPYGYTEAFF.

Ten or more counts support this clonotype. The genes are TRBV12-3 or TRBV12-4 and TRBJ1-1; TRBD1 is a possible D gene (6 bases). V lost 6 bases and J lost 1, with 9 bases in between. The CDR3 is made up of 13 amino acids. DNA for the CDR3: TGTGCCAGCAGGAACAGGGAGAACACTGAAGCTTTCTTT. Its protein product is CASRNRENTEAFF.

The gene calls are TRBV4-2 and TRBJ2-7; the D gene is possibly TRBD2 (6 bases). The CDR3 consists of 15 residues. Per the germline V gene, CDR1 is LGHNA and CDR2 is YNFKEQ. The germline V and J ends were trimmed by 3 bases and 4 bases, with 16 bases remaining between them. The CDR3 spells CASSQTVSGTYEQYF. Here the CDR3 DNA reads TGTGCCAGCAGCCAGACAGTTAGCGGAACTTACGAGCAGTACTTC.

The table lists this clonotype with many counts. J is TRBJ2-2 and V is TRBV7-6; D gene unclear. The CDR3 has 12 residues. Trimming left V 3 bases short and J 3 bases short, with 2 bases between. In germline, CDR1 is SGHVS, CDR2 FNYEAQ. CDR3 sequence reads: CASSFYTGELFF. The CDR3 DNA sequence: TGTGCCAGCAGCTTTTACACCGGGGAGCTGTTTTTT.

The V call is TRBV7-9, the J call TRBJ2-7, with 9 bases matching TRBD1. This CDR3 contains 14 residues. Germline-derived CDR1 and CDR2 are SEHNR and FQNEAQ (reference sequence). V gave up 6 bases and J gave up 2 bases; unmatched junction bases: 5. CDR3 bases: TGTGCCAGCAGACCCCGGGACAGGGCCTACGAGCAGTACTTC. Protein product: CASRPRDRAYEQYF.

On this clonotype itself: Compared with germline, one end of the junction differs, possibly owing to a read error. J is TRBJ2-3 and V is TRBV3-1, with TRBD2 matching 10 bases. This CDR3 is 17 amino acids long. CDR1 is LGHDT and CDR2 is YNNKEL in the germline V gene (reference sequence). CDR3 nucleotides: TGTGCCACCAGCCAAGTCAGAGGACTAGCGGCCACAGATACGCAGTATTTT. Its translation: CATSQVRGLAATDTQYF.

Ten or more counts support this clonotype. In DNA form, the CDR3 reads TGTGCCATCAGTGAGCCTTCAACTAGGTATGAGCAGTTCTTC. Translating it yields CAISEPSTRYEQFF. This chain uses TRBV10-3 with TRBJ2-1; tentatively, D is TRBD2 (5 bases). Trimming pared 2 bases from V and 8 bases from J, leaving 13 bases between. The CDR3 covers 14 residues. Germline V gene data show CDR1 as ENHRY and CDR2 as SYGVKD.

The sample holds a few counts of this clonotype. V is TRBV20-1 and J is TRBJ2-1; the match to TRBD2 covers 9 bases. CDR1 is DFQATT and CDR2 is SNEGSKA in the germline V gene (reference sequence). This CDR3 is 14 amino acids long. V was clipped by 0 bases and J by 7 bases; unmatched bases: 4. CDR3 region: CSARDILAGNEQFF. The CDR3 nucleotides read TGCAGTGCTAGAGATATTCTAGCGGGGAATGAGCAGTTCTTC.

There are many counts of this clonotype. The CDR3 DNA reads as TGCGCCAGCAGCGGGGGGACAGGGGGTTTCTACGAGCAGTACTTC. This gives the protein CASSGGTGGFYEQYF. The chain has TRBV5-1 and TRBJ2-7; 11 bases align to TRBD1. The CDR3 extends over 15 amino acids. CDR1 SGHRS and CDR2 YFSETQ come from the germline V gene. After removal of 4 bases from V and 3 bases from J, the junction contained 6 bases not matched to a gene.

This clonotype was seen only a few times. V gene TRBV20-1 combines with J gene TRBJ2-3, with D uncertain. The CDR3 sequence is 14 residues long. The V and J ends lost 5 bases and 1 base respectively, with 13 bases between them. Germline CDR1 DFQATT, CDR2 SNEGSKA (reference sequence). CDR3 sequence: CSARLVYGTDTQYF. CDR3 in DNA: TGCAGTGCTCGATTAGTCTACGGCACAGATACGCAGTATTTT.

V and J are TRBV30 and TRBJ2-1; 10 nucleotides match TRBD2. The CDR3 sequence is 14 residues long. V was pared by 5 bases and J by 7 bases, with 8 bases of the junction left unmatched. Germline loops: CDR1 GTSNPN, CDR2 SVGIG (reference sequence). CDR3 bases: TGTGCCTGGGCAGGGAGCGGGGGGGAGAATGAGCAGTTCTTC. It is translated as CAWAGSGGENEQFF.

Ten or more counts support this clonotype. The rearrangement joins TRBV29-1 to TRBJ2-2; 10 nucleotides align to TRBD1. This CDR3 is built from 16 residues. CDR1 SQVTM and CDR2 ANQGSEA come from the germline V gene. The V and J ends lost 2 bases and 3 bases, in that order; junction bases with no gene match: 6. CDR3 residues: CSVEIPGTGDTGELFF. The CDR3 nucleotides read TGCAGCGTTGAAATACCCGGGACAGGGGACACCGGGGAGCTGTTTTTT.

The chain couples TRBV28 to TRBJ2-3; D not resolved. The ends were cut back, 4 bases at V and 0 bases at J, with 11 bases in the middle. The CDR3 spans 15 residues. Germline V gives CDR1 MDHEN, CDR2 SYDVKM. CDR3 protein: CASSSKTESTDTQYF. The CDR3, as DNA: TGTGCCAGCAGTTCCAAGACGGAGAGCACAGATACGCAGTATTTT.

This chain joins TRBV7-9 and TRBJ1-5; the D is unclear. The CDR3 length is 13 residues. Trimming removed 5 bases at V and 1 base at J, with 6 bases between. The V gene's germline CDR1 is SEHNR and CDR2 FQNEAQ (reference sequence). As DNA, the CDR3 is TGTGCCAGCAGCCCGACAAGCAATCAGCCCCAGCATTTT. It is translated as CASSPTSNQPQHF. Supplemented by reference TRBV7-9 and TRBJ1-5, the full variable domain reads DTGVSQNPRHKITKRGQNVTFRCDPISEHNRLYWYRQTLGQGPEFLTYFQNEAQLEKSRLLSDRFSAERPKGSFSTLEIQRTEQGDSAMYLCASSPTSNQPQHFGDGTRLSIL.

The table lists this clonotype with a few counts. The chain links TRBV20-1 to TRBJ2-1; 13 bases match TRBD2. The CDR3 spans 15 residues. Germline CDR1 reads DFQATT; CDR2 reads SNEGSKA (reference sequence). After removal of 1 base from V and 7 bases from J, the junction contained 4 bases not matched to a gene. The chain's CDR3 is CSARGTGLAGNEQFF. CDR3 DNA: TGCAGTGCTAGAGGGACGGGACTAGCGGGGAATGAGCAGTTCTTC.

This clonotype was found a few times. V usage is TRBV11-2 and J usage is TRBJ2-3; D is undetermined. The CDR3 has 13 residues. Germline V gives CDR1 SGHAT, CDR2 FQNNGV. Trimming shortened V by 3 bases and J by 6 bases, and 10 bases separated the two germline ends. The CDR3 nucleotides are TGTGCCAGCAGCTTCCAAGCTAAGGATACGCAGTATTTT. The encoded protein is CASSFQAKDTQYF.

This clonotype has only a few counts. The chain has TRBV4-3 and TRBJ2-2; TRBD2 matches at 9 bases. V shed 0 bases, J shed 8 bases, and the junction held 10 bases outside the gene matches. Germline lookup yields CDR1 LGHNA and CDR2 YSLEER. The CDR3 consists of 17 residues. CDR3: CASSQDPAGGHSGELFF. The CDR3 region has the DNA TGCGCCAGCAGCCAAGATCCCGCGGGGGGGCATTCAGGGGAGCTGTTTTTT.

The chain combines TRBV2 with TRBJ2-1; the match to TRBD2 covers 9 bases. The CDR3 length is 13 residues. Germline trimming cut 10 bases from V and 4 bases from J; bases unmatched to any gene: 5. Germline V gene data show CDR1 as SNHLY and CDR2 as FYNNEI. The CDR3 region has the DNA TGTGCCACCAAGCGGGGGGATTACAATGAGCAGTTCTTC. Encoded protein: CATKRGDYNEQFF.

This chain joins TRBV29-1 and TRBJ2-6, with 8 nucleotides matching TRBD1. Germline V CDR1 and CDR2: SQVTM, ANQGSEA. The CDR3 has 15 amino acids. Trimming took 4 bases from V and 0 from J; bases not matched to a gene: 2. CDR3 protein: CSVAQGGSGANVLTF. CDR3 sequence (DNA): TGCAGCGTTGCACAGGGGGGCTCTGGGGCCAACGTCCTGACTTTC.

This clonotype showed up just a few times. The chain uses TRBV11-2 and TRBJ2-2; the D is unclear. Germline CDR1 SGHAT, CDR2 FQNNGV. The CDR3 is made up of 16 amino acids. V was cut by 2 bases and J by 1 base, with 11 bases left in between. As DNA, the CDR3 is TGTGCCAGCAGCTTAAGGTGGTCTGGGAACACCGGGGAGCTGTTTTTT. It specifies CASSLRWSGNTGELFF.

This sequence joins TRBV4-2 and TRBJ2-6; D not resolved. V was trimmed by 1 base and J by 2 bases, leaving 9 bases between them. The CDR3 runs 16 residues. Germline loops: CDR1 LGHNA, CDR2 YNFKEQ. In DNA, the CDR3 is TGTGCCAGCAGCCAAGTGTCTCCCCCTGGGGCCAACGTCCTGACTTTC. This codes for CASSQVSPPGANVLTF.

This clonotype occurred a few times. The gene calls are TRBV7-3 and TRBJ2-1; possible D gene TRBD1, 6 bases. Trimming left V 5 bases short and J 7 bases short, with 27 bases between. From germline, CDR1 is SGHTA and CDR2 FQGTGA. This CDR3 is 18 amino acids long. CDR3 region: CASSPDRRGRGFLNEQFF. The CDR3 coding sequence is TGTGCCAGCAGCCCAGACAGGCGTGGTCGTGGGTTTTTGAATGAGCAGTTCTTC.